These 16 T cell receptor beta chains originate from one sample sequenced in a study of T cells in Graves' hyperthyroidism and ophthalmopathy. From RNA transcripts, TCR beta CDR3 regions were amplified. TCR CDR3 regions were first amplified by RT-PCR with HTBI primers. TCRdb reanalysed the multiplex PCR reads using MiXCR and keeps one entry per CDR3 protein. The repertoire consists of 450,000 to 650,000 distinct CDR3 sequences, with 15% to 20% occurring once and the leading ten covering approximately 15%. The sequencing input was blood. The receptors originated from a young woman with Graves' ophthalmopathy.

This clonotype was detected only a few times. The rearrangement joins TRBV19 to TRBJ2-5, with D maybe TRBD2 (6 bases). Trimming took 3 bases from V and 4 from J, leaving 18 bases between them. The length of the CDR3 is 16 residues. From germline, CDR1 is LNHDA and CDR2 SQIVND (reference sequence). CDR3 nucleotide sequence: TGTGCCAGTAGTATGATGGACTATGCCGTCAGAGAGACCCAGTACTTC. It encodes CASSMMDYAVRETQYF.

This clonotype was picked up many times. The chain is built from TRBV7-9 and TRBJ1-2; 8 positions match TRBD1. Germline CDR1 SEHNR, CDR2 FQNEAQ (reference sequence). The CDR3 is made up of 14 amino acids. Unmatched junction bases numbered 10, after V lost 5 bases and J lost 8 bases. The CDR3 reads CASSVRQGTTGYTF. The CDR3 DNA reads TGTGCCAGCAGCGTCCGACAGGGGACAACCGGCTACACCTTC.

This clonotype was counted between two and nine times. The rearrangement links TRBV12-3 or TRBV12-4 to TRBJ2-5; maybe TRBD1 (6 bases). The CDR3 runs 17 residues. V was trimmed by 1 base and J by 1 base, leaving 16 bases between them. Here the CDR3 reads CASSLDGLGRGQETQYF. DNA of the CDR3: TGTGCCAGCAGTTTAGACGGACTGGGCAGGGGCCAAGAGACCCAGTACTTC.

The CDR3 protein is CASSYKTGVRNTEAFF. The CDR3 coding sequence is TGTGCCAGCAGCTATAAGACGGGGGTGAGGAACACTGAAGCTTTCTTT. The rearrangement links TRBV7-4 to TRBJ1-1; possible D gene TRBD1, 5 bases. Per the germline V gene, CDR1 is SGHVT and CDR2 is SQSDAQ. The CDR3 runs to 16 residues. Deletions cut 4 bases from V and 1 base from J, with 16 bases between.

V is TRBV28 and J is TRBJ1-4, with unresolved D. The CDR3 covers 14 residues. Per germline, CDR1 MDHEN and CDR2 SYDVKM. V gave up 6 bases and J gave up 0 bases, with 8 bases separating them. The CDR3 protein is CASSEESTNEKLFF. The CDR3 DNA follows: TGTGCCAGCAGCGAAGAATCAACTAATGAAAAACTGTTTTTT. Filled out from reference TRBV28 and TRBJ1-4, the complete variable domain reads DVKVTQSSRYLVKRTGEKVFLECVQDMDHENMFWYRQDPGLGLRLIYFSYDVKMKEKGDIPEGYSVSREKKERFSLILESASTNQTSMYLCASSEESTNEKLFFGSGTQLSVL.

The chain has TRBV20-1 and TRBJ2-1, with 8 bases that match TRBD2. Germline V gene lookup returns CDR1 DFQATT and CDR2 SNEGSKA (reference sequence). Losses at the gene ends were 0 bases for V and 7 bases for J; bases not matched to a gene: 8. CDR3 length: 15 amino acids. CDR3 in DNA: TGCAGTGCTAGAGAGGGGCGGGGGGTAATAAATGAGCAGTTCTTC. It yields the protein CSAREGRGVINEQFF.

This clonotype has ten or more counts. V gene TRBV11-2 combines with J gene TRBJ2-1; D may be TRBD1 or TRBD2 (6 bases each). Germline assignment: CDR1 SGHAT and CDR2 FQNNGV. Trimming cost V 5 bases and J 13 bases, with 21 bases left between them. The CDR3 covers 14 residues. Here the CDR3 DNA reads TGTGCCAGCAGCCCGATAGAAGGGGGGTGGGGACAGTTCTTC. This gives the protein CASSPIEGGWGQFF. The full variable domain, rest sourced from reference TRBV11-2 and TRBJ2-1, is EAGVAQSPRYKIIEKRQSVAFWCNPISGHATLYWYQQILGQGPKLLIQFQNNGVVDDSQLPKDRFSAERLKGVDSTLKIQPAKLEDSAVYLCASSPIEGGWGQFFGPGTRLTVL.

The CDR3 loop reads CSVEPTGYNEQFF. The CDR3 DNA reads TGCAGCGTTGAACCTACAGGGTACAATGAGCAGTTCTTC. V usage is TRBV29-1 and J usage is TRBJ2-1, with a weak D call TRBD1 (6 bases). V gave up 2 bases and J gave up 4 bases, with 9 bases separating them. This CDR3 spans 13 amino acids. Germline V gene lookup returns CDR1 SQVTM and CDR2 ANQGSEA.

V gene TRBV19 combines with J gene TRBJ2-1; D is unclear. The germline V gene encodes CDR1 LNHDA and CDR2 SQIVND (reference sequence). The CDR3 has 16 residues. Trimming removed 10 bases at V and 1 base at J, with 20 bases between. Here the CDR3 DNA reads TGTGCCACCCGAATGGCCGGCCGCTCATCCTACAATGAGCAGTTCTTC. Its protein product is CATRMAGRSSYNEQFF.

This clonotype was seen more than once but under ten times. CDR3 in amino acids: CASSYGINSPLHF. The CDR3 DNA sequence: TGTGCCAGCAGTTACGGGATTAATTCACCCCTCCACTTT. The chain has TRBV12-3 or TRBV12-4 and TRBJ1-6; D not resolved. The CDR3 is 13 residues long. V was cut by 4 bases and J by 6 bases, with 7 bases left in between.

This chain's CDR3 is CASSLKAGTNNEQFF. The DNA for the CDR3 is TGTGCCAGCAGCTTGAAGGCGGGGACCAACAATGAGCAGTTCTTC. V usage is TRBV7-2 and J usage is TRBJ2-1; tentatively, D is TRBD2 (6 bases). The CDR3 is made up of 15 amino acids. V lost 3 bases, J lost 5 bases, and 14 bases lay in between. Germline V lookup: CDR1 SGHTA, CDR2 FQGNSA. Complete variable domain (other parts from reference TRBV7-2 and TRBJ2-1): GAGVSQSPSNKVTEKGKDVELRCDPISGHTALYWYRQSLGQGLEFLIYFQGNSAPDKSGLPSDRFSAERTGGSVSTLTIQRTQQEDSAVYLCASSLKAGTNNEQFFGPGTRLTVL.

This clonotype has at least ten counts. The chain couples TRBV27 to TRBJ1-1; 9 nucleotides line up with TRBD1. The CDR3 sequence is 15 residues long. CDR1 is MNHEY and CDR2 is SMNVEV in the germline V gene (reference sequence). The junction had 7 bases not matched to a gene; V was cut back by 0 bases and J by 8 bases. The CDR3 protein is CASSLSSGTGTEAFF. In DNA, the CDR3 is TGTGCCAGCAGTTTATCGTCCGGGACAGGGACCGAAGCTTTCTTT.

Points on this clonotype: A read error may be the cause here, since a much bigger clone is one base away. This sequence joins TRBV5-1 and TRBJ1-1, with D unclear. The CDR3 has 15 amino acids. Germline CDR1 SGHRS, CDR2 YFSETQ. Trimming took off 4 bases at V and 5 bases at J, with 18 bases between the two ends. CDR3 residues: CASSRIRGGSTEAFF. The CDR3 coding sequence is TGCGCCAGCAGCCGGATACGGGGAGGCTCGACTGAAGCTTTCTTT.

There are a few counts of this clonotype. The gene calls are TRBV5-6 and TRBJ2-7; no clear D. Germline V gene sequence: CDR1 SGHDT, CDR2 YYEEEE. V shed 4 bases and J shed 5 bases, with 10 bases lying between them. The CDR3 loop spans 12 amino acids. In DNA, the CDR3 is TGTGCCAGCAGCCTAACAGAAGACGAGCAGTACTTC. It encodes CASSLTEDEQYF.

This clonotype was counted at least ten times. The J gene is TRBJ2-1, the V gene TRBV7-6, with D uncertain. V lost 5 bases and J lost 11, with 16 bases in between. This CDR3 comprises 13 residues. Germline V CDR1 and CDR2: SGHVS, FNYEAQ. The chain's CDR3 is CASSPRPDPKQFF. In nucleotides, the CDR3 is TGTGCCAGCAGCCCCCGCCCGGACCCGAAGCAGTTCTTC.

At least ten counts were recorded for this clonotype. The chain recombines TRBV6-1 with TRBJ2-1; 7 bases are shared with TRBD2. Per the germline V gene, CDR1 is MNHNS and CDR2 is SASEGT. CDR3 size: 16 residues. With 4 bases clipped from V and 5 bases from J, the junction kept 11 bases outside the gene matches. As DNA, the CDR3 is TGTGCCAGCAGTGTGGTCTTGCGGGAGCGACACAATGAGCAGTTCTTC. This translates into CASSVVLRERHNEQFF.